This TCR beta chain comes out of a study of post-analysis software for immune sequencing data. Study-wide results and caveats: Under the F measure, samples that were prepared in one batch clustered strongly together. There were roughly five TRBV segments more frequent in patients than controls, and TRBV5-6, TRBV5-1 and TRBV20-1 were among them. Controls' normalized Chao1 diversity significantly exceeded that of multiple sclerosis patients.

Only a few counts were recorded for this clonotype. What it binds is unknown. The CDR3 loop spans 15 amino acids. Germline V gives CDR1 LGHNA, CDR2 YNFKEQ. V dropped 0 bases and J dropped 5 bases, with 11 bases sitting between them. Each TCR beta cDNA library carried unique molecular identifiers. A population of about 0.85 to 11 million T cells gave rise to roughly 0.5 million cDNA molecules. TCRdb analysed the PCR reads with MiXCR anew, one entry per CDR3 protein. The data hold fewer than 550,000 distinct CDR3 sequences, with around 34% observed a single time. This TCR was recovered from a girl aged 2-17 years with multiple sclerosis. The V and J genes are TRBV4-2 and TRBJ1-5; D is possibly TRBD1 (5 bases). Sequenced input: blood. CDR3 DNA: TGTGCCAGCAGCCAAGACGGGGGGTCCGATCAGCCCCAGCATTTT. This codes for CASSQDGGSDQPQHF.